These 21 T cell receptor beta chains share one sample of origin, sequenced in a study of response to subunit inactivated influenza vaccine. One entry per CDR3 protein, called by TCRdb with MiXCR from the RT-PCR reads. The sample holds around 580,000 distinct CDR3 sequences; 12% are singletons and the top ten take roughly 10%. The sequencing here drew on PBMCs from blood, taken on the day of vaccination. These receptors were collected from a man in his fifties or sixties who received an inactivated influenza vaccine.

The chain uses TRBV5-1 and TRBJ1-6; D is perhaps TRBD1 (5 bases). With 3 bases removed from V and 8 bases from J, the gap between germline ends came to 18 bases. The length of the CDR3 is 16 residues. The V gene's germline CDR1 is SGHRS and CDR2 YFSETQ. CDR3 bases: TGCGCCAGCAGCTCTGGGGCAGGGCTTATGCATTCACCCCTCCACTTT. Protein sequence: CASSSGAGLMHSPLHF.

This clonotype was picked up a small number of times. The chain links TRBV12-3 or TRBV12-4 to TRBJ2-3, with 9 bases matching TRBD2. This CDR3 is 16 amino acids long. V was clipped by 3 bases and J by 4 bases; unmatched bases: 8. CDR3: CASSFLAGGPADTQYF. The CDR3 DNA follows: TGTGCCAGCAGTTTTTTGGCGGGAGGGCCAGCAGATACGCAGTATTTT.

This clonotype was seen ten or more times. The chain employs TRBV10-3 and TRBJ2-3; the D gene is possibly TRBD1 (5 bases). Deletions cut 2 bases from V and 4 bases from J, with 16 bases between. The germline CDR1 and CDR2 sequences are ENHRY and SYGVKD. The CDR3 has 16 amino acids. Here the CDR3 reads CAISEVSGAVADTQYF. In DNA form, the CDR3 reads TGTGCCATCAGTGAGGTCTCTGGGGCGGTTGCAGATACGCAGTATTTT.

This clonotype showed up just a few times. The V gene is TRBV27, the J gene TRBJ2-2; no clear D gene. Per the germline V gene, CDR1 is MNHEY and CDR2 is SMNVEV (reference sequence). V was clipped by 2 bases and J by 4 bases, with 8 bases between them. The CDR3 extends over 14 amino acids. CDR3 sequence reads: CASSLNILTGELFF. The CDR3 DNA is TGTGCCAGCAGTTTAAACATCCTCACCGGGGAGCTGTTTTTT.

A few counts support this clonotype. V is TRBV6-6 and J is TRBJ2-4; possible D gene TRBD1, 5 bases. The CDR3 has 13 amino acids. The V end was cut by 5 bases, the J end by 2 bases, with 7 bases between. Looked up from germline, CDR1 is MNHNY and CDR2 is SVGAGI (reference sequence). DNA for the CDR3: TGTGCCAGCAGTACAGGCCCCAAAAACATTCAGTACTTC. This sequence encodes CASSTGPKNIQYF.

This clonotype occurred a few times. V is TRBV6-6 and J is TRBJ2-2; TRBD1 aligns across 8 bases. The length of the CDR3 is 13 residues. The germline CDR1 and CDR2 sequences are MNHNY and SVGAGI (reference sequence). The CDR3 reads CAVAGGEGGELFF. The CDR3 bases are TGTGCTGTCGCAGGGGGCGAAGGCGGGGAGCTGTTTTTT.

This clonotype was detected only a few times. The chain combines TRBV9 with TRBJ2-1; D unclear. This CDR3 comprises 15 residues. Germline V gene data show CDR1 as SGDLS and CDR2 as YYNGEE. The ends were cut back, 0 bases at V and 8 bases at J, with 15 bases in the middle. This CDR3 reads CASSVGVRSEYEQFF. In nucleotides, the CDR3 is TGTGCCAGCAGCGTAGGGGTTAGGTCCGAGTATGAGCAGTTCTTC.

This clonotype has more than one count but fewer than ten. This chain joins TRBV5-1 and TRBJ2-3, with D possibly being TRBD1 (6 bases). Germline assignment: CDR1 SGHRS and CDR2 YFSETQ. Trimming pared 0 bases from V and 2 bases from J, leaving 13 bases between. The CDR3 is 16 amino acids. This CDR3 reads CASSLVSQGFTDTQYF. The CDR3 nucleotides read TGCGCCAGCAGCTTGGTGAGCCAGGGGTTCACAGATACGCAGTATTTT.

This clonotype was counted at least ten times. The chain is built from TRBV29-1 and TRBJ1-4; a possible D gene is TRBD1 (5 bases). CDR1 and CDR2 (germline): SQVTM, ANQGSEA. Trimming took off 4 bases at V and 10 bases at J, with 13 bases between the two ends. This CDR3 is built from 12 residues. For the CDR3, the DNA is TGCAGCGTTGCGTCCCGGGACCTAAAACTGTTTTTT. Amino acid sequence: CSVASRDLKLFF.

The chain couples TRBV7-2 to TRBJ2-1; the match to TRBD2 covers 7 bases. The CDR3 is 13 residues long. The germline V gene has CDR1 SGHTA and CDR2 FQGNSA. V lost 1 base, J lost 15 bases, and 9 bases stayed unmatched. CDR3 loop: CASSLVGSGETFF. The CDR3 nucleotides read TGTGCCAGCAGCTTAGTAGGGAGCGGGGAGACGTTCTTC.

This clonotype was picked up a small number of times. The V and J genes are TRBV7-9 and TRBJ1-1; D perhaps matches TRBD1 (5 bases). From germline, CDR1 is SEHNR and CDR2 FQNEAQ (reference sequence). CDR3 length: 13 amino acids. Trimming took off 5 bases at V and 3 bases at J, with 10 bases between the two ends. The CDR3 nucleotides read TGTGCCAGCAGCGTCGGGACCTACACTGAAGCTTTCTTT. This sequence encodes CASSVGTYTEAFF. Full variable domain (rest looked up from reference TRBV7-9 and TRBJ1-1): DTGVSQNPRHKITKRGQNVTFRCDPISEHNRLYWYRQTLGQGPEFLTYFQNEAQLEKSRLLSDRFSAERPKGSFSTLEIQRTEQGDSAMYLCASSVGTYTEAFFGQGTRLTVV.

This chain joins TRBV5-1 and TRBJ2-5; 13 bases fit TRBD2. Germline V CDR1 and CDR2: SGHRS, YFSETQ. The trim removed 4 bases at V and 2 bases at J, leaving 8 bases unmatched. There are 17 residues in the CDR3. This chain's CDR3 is CASSPGLAGREQETQYF. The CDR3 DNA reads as TGCGCCAGCAGCCCGGGACTAGCGGGACGGGAACAAGAGACCCAGTACTTC.

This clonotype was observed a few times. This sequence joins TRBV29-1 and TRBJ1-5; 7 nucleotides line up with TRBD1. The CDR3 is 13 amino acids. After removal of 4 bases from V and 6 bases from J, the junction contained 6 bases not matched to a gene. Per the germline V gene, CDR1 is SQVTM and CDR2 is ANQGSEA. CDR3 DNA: TGCAGCGTTGCAACAGGGGTTTTTCAGCCCCAGCATTTT. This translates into CSVATGVFQPQHF.

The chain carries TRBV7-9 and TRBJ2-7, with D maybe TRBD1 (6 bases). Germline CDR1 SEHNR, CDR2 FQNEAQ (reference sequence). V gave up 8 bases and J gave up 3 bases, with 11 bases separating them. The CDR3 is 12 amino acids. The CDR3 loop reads CASQQGNYEQYF. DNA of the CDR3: TGTGCCAGCCAGCAGGGGAACTACGAGCAGTACTTC.

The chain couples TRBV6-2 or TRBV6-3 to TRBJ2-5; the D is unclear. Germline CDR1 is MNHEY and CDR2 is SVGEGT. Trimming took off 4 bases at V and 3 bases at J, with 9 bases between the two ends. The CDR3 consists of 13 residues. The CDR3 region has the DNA TGTGCCAGCAGTTGGGGTTTCAAAGAGACCCAGTACTTC. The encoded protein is CASSWGFKETQYF.

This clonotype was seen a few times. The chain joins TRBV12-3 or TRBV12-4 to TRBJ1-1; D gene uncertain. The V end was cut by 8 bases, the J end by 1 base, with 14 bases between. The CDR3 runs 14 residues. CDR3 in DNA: TGTGCCAGCGCTACCCCCGGGGAGAACACTGAAGCTTTCTTT. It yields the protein CASATPGENTEAFF.

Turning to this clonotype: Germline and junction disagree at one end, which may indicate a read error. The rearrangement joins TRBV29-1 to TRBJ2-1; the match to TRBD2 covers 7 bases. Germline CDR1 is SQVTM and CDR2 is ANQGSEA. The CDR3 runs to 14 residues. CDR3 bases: TGCAGCGTCGAAGCGGGGACCTCCTACAATGAGCAGTTCTTC. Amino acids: CSVEAGTSYNEQFF.

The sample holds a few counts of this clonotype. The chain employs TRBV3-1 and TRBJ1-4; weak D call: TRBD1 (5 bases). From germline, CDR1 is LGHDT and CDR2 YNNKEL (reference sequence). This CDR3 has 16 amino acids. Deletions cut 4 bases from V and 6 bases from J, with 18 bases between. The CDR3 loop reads CASSPPSGGRDEKLFF. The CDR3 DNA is TGTGCCAGCAGCCCTCCTTCGGGGGGAAGAGATGAAAAACTGTTTTTT.

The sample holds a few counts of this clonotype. The CDR3 coding sequence is TGTGCCTGGAGTGTGGGCACGTACAATGAGCAGTTCTTC. Protein: CAWSVGTYNEQFF. V gene TRBV30 combines with J gene TRBJ2-1; D is uncertain. Trimming shortened V by 0 bases and J by 4 bases, and 7 bases separated the two germline ends. Germline loops: CDR1 GTSNPN, CDR2 SVGIG (reference sequence). The CDR3 covers 13 residues.

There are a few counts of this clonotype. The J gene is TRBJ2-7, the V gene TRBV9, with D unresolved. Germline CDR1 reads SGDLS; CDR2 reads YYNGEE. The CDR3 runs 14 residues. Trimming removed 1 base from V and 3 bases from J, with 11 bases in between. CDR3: CASSVRQANYEQYF. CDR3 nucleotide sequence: TGTGCCAGCAGCGTACGGCAGGCAAACTACGAGCAGTACTTC.

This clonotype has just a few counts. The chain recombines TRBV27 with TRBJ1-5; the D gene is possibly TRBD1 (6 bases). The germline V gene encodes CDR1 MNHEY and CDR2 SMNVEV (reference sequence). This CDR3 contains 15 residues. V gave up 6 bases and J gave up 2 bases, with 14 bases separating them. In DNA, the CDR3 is TGTGCCAGCAGACCCCAGCAGGGGCGCAATCAGCCCCAGCATTTT. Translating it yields CASRPQQGRNQPQHF.